Sequencing of this T cell receptor (beta chain) was carried out in a study of STAT5B mutations in CD4+ large granular lymphocyte leukemia. Study outcomes and limitations: Top patient clones used TRBV06 genes more often: 8/27 versus 2/35 in controls. Approximately 25% of private leukemic clonotypes occurred rarely in other patients' non-leukemic repertoires.

Authors' processing steps: Productive clonotypes were detectable down to 2.59 x 10-5 frequency. Method: immunoSEQ multiplex PCR; TCRdb's copy keeps in-frame clones and lacks some. That table supplies the V and J calls and clone size; D and trimming were determined from the DNA. The table includes around 28,000 clones, just under 75% detected once. About this clone itself: Its antigen is unknown.

CDR3 size: 15 residues. Per the germline V gene, CDR1 is LNHNV and CDR2 is YYDKDF (reference sequence). V was clipped by 5 bases and J by 0 bases, with 8 bases between them. The origin of this receptor is a human donor in good health. What was sequenced was CD4+ T cells from blood buffy coats. The chain is built from TRBV15 and TRBJ2-6; perhaps TRBD2 as D (5 bases). The CDR3 region has the DNA TGTGCCACCAGCCCCCGGGACTCTGGGGCCAACGTCCTGACTTTC. It translates to CATSPRDSGANVLTF.